Listed below are T cell receptor beta chains from one sample, sequenced in a study of T cells in Graves' hyperthyroidism and ophthalmopathy. TCRdb redid the calling of the multiplex PCR reads with MiXCR, one entry per CDR3 protein. The table shows around 530,000 distinct CDR3 sequences, with over 15% occurring only once. The sequencing input was blood. These receptors originate from a woman between 18 and 29 years old with Graves' ophthalmopathy. Each CDR3 is given without its conserved first and last residue. The order of the fields is J gene, V gene, CDR3 protein.

j_call: TRBJ2-1; v_call: TRBV19; cdr3_aa: ASNDRGPYNEQF
j_call: TRBJ2-7; v_call: TRBV5-6; cdr3_aa: ASSLGRGVRGEQY
j_call: TRBJ2-7; v_call: TRBV27; cdr3_aa: ASSLRGRWADEQY
j_call: TRBJ2-3; v_call: TRBV18; cdr3_aa: ASSPQQGLTDTQY
j_call: TRBJ1-1; v_call: TRBV6-1; cdr3_aa: ASSDGGNGVTEAF
j_call: TRBJ2-3; v_call: TRBV28; cdr3_aa: ASSLSAGGYTDTQY
j_call: TRBJ2-3; v_call: TRBV4-1; cdr3_aa: ASSLGRLGTDTQY
j_call: TRBJ2-1; v_call: TRBV7-9; cdr3_aa: AEGSGSYNEQF
j_call: TRBJ2-7; v_call: TRBV20-1; cdr3_aa: SASRGRVGGSSYEQY
j_call: TRBJ1-1; v_call: TRBV3-1; cdr3_aa: ASSQDYEHMGTEAF
j_call: TRBJ1-4; v_call: TRBV28; cdr3_aa: ASSSTGTVNEKLF
j_call: TRBJ2-7; v_call: TRBV10-3; cdr3_aa: AISTGGEQY
j_call: TRBJ2-1; v_call: TRBV5-1; cdr3_aa: ASSLVPQESYNEQF
j_call: TRBJ2-3; v_call: TRBV20-1; cdr3_aa: SAQTSLRGTDTQY
j_call: TRBJ2-7; v_call: TRBV28; cdr3_aa: ASRERGGRSEQY
j_call: TRBJ1-5; v_call: TRBV7-8; cdr3_aa: ASSLAFNQPQH
j_call: TRBJ2-1; v_call: TRBV12-3/TRBV12-4; cdr3_aa: ASSTRGTGGLAGYNEQF
j_call: TRBJ1-2; v_call: TRBV20-1; cdr3_aa: SARSTGDGYT
j_call: TRBJ2-5; v_call: TRBV4-1; cdr3_aa: ASSQEFPSGGLETQY
j_call: TRBJ1-1; v_call: TRBV5-1; cdr3_aa: ASSSTTETAEAF
j_call: TRBJ2-1; v_call: TRBV28; cdr3_aa: ASITAGGSTYNEQF
j_call: TRBJ1-1; v_call: TRBV20-1; cdr3_aa: SATDGRIAF
j_call: TRBJ2-3; v_call: TRBV20-1; cdr3_aa: SASRGFTDTQY
j_call: TRBJ2-1; v_call: TRBV6-1; cdr3_aa: ASSPELAASSYNEQF
j_call: TRBJ2-2; v_call: TRBV3-1; cdr3_aa: ASSRGGRNTGELF
j_call: TRBJ1-2; v_call: TRBV6-2/TRBV6-3; cdr3_aa: ASRNYRDSYT
j_call: TRBJ1-5; v_call: TRBV4-1; cdr3_aa: ASSGQGRQPQH
j_call: TRBJ1-5; v_call: TRBV28; cdr3_aa: ASSLGTLNSNQPQH
j_call: TRBJ2-3; v_call: TRBV3-1; cdr3_aa: ASSQGAGVPTDTQY
j_call: TRBJ2-1; v_call: TRBV27; cdr3_aa: ASSLSSRAEQF
j_call: TRBJ2-1; v_call: TRBV6-5; cdr3_aa: ASSYKRLSYNEQF
j_call: TRBJ1-4; v_call: TRBV28; cdr3_aa: ASSFNAGGGEKLF
j_call: TRBJ1-1; v_call: TRBV30; cdr3_aa: AWSGTGATSRTEAF
j_call: TRBJ1-3; v_call: TRBV6-1; cdr3_aa: ASSAVDTSGNTIY
j_call: TRBJ1-5; v_call: TRBV28; cdr3_aa: ASTLAWGNQPQH
j_call: TRBJ2-1; v_call: TRBV20-1; cdr3_aa: SARDPRRNEQF
j_call: TRBJ2-2; v_call: TRBV4-3; cdr3_aa: ASSLQRTGELF
j_call: TRBJ2-6; v_call: TRBV11-2; cdr3_aa: ASSSDLSGANVLT